This T cell receptor (beta chain) derives from a study of CD8 T cells in Susac syndrome. Reverse transcription used about 0.45 to 1 ug RNA and random hexamers. TCRdb reanalysed the immunoSEQ multiplex PCR reads using MiXCR and keeps one entry per CDR3 protein. This sample has tens of thousands of distinct CDR3 sequences, with 85% to 95% found just once. Sequenced sample: CD4+ T cells from PBMCs. The receptor's source is a human donor with Susac syndrome.

The CDR3 spells CASSHPGQGSEKLFF. The DNA of the CDR3 is TGCGCCAGCAGCCATCCGGGACAGGGATCTGAAAAACTGTTTTTT. The chain employs TRBV4-3 and TRBJ1-4; 9 positions agree with TRBD1. This CDR3 region has 15 residues. Germline-derived CDR1 and CDR2 are LGHNA and YSLEER. V trimming: 3 bases; J trimming: 7 bases; junction bases outside the gene matches: 6.